These 18 T cell receptor beta chains originate from one sample sequenced in a study of T cell changes during pregnancy in multiple sclerosis. Using immunoSEQ multiplex PCR, the repertoire was profiled, and TCRdb retains in-frame clones only, with some absent. The data hold approximately 100,000 clones, with more than 90% observed a single time. Specimen: peripheral blood, collected in the second trimester of pregnancy. The origin of the receptors is a female donor with multiple sclerosis, enrolled in a pregnancy study.

V and J are TRBV18 and TRBJ2-7; 12 nucleotides match TRBD2. The ends lost 3 bases at V and 2 bases at J; junction bases unmatched: 2. Germline values: CDR1 KGHSH, CDR2 LQKENI. This CDR3 is 15 amino acids long. In DNA, the CDR3 is TGTGCCAGCTCACCGACTAGCGGGAGTCCCTACGAGCAGTACTTC. This codes for CASSPTSGSPYEQYF. Supplemented by reference TRBV18 and TRBJ2-7, the full variable domain reads NAGVMQNPRHLVRRRGQEARLRCSPMKGHSHVYWYRQLPEEGLKFMVYLQKENIIDESGMPKERFSAEFPKEGPSILRIQQVVRGDSAAYFCASSPTSGSPYEQYFGPGTRLTVT.

The chain recombines TRBV30 with TRBJ2-2; D call uncertain. This CDR3 region has 15 residues. The germline gives CDR1 GTSNPN, CDR2 SVGIG (reference sequence). V gave up 5 bases and J gave up 0 bases, with 13 bases separating them. For the CDR3, the DNA is TGTGCCTGGTCTTCGAGCACAGCGAACACCGGGGAGCTGTTTTTT. The encoded protein is CAWSSSTANTGELFF. Drawing the rest from reference TRBV30 and TRBJ2-2, the complete variable domain is SQTIHQWPATLVQPVGSPLSLECTVEGTSNPNLYWYRQAAGRGLQLLFYSVGIGQISSEVPQNLSASRPQDRQFILSSKKLLLSDSGFYLCAWSSSTANTGELFFGEGSRLTVL.

This chain connects TRBV19 to TRBJ1-1, with 7 bases fitting TRBD1. This CDR3 has 15 amino acids. V was clipped by 6 bases and J by 5 bases; unmatched bases: 12. Germline V gene sequence: CDR1 LNHDA, CDR2 SQIVND (reference sequence). CDR3 sequence: CASRPTRGKGTEAFF. As DNA, the CDR3 is TGTGCCAGTAGACCGACCAGGGGGAAGGGTACTGAAGCTTTCTTT.

This chain joins TRBV11-2 and TRBJ2-7; D might be TRBD2 (7 bases). Germline CDR1 SGHAT, CDR2 FQNNGV. This CDR3 region has 18 residues. Between the trimmed V and J ends, which lost 1 base and 1 base, there was a span of 20 bases. CDR3: CASSLGRGGESPSYEQYF. For the CDR3, the DNA is TGTGCCAGCAGCTTAGGCAGGGGAGGGGAGTCGCCATCCTACGAGCAGTACTTC. Full variable domain (rest looked up from reference TRBV11-2 and TRBJ2-7): EAGVAQSPRYKIIEKRQSVAFWCNPISGHATLYWYQQILGQGPKLLIQFQNNGVVDDSQLPKDRFSAERLKGVDSTLKIQPAKLEDSAVYLCASSLGRGGESPSYEQYFGPGTRLTVT.

This chain connects TRBV21-1 to TRBJ1-1; TRBD1 is taken as the D call from the table, unchecked against the DNA. TRBV21-1 is given as a pseudogene. The CDR3 spans 16 residues. CDR3: CASSPNRQGWVTEAFF. CDR3 DNA sequence: TGTGCCAGCAGCCCTAATCGACAGGGGTGGGTCACTGAAGCTTTCTTT.

The chain is built from TRBV5-4 and TRBJ2-2, with D unclear. Trimming shortened V by 4 bases and J by 3 bases, and 4 bases separated the two germline ends. The CDR3 is 12 residues long. Per germline, CDR1 SGHNT and CDR2 YYREEE (reference sequence). CDR3 nucleotides: TGTGCCAGCAGCATAGACACCGGGGAGCTGTTTTTT. It codes for CASSIDTGELFF.

The chain joins TRBV6-1 to TRBJ2-5, with TRBD2 as a possible D gene (5 bases). The germline V gene encodes CDR1 MNHNS and CDR2 SASEGT. The V end lost 4 bases, the J end lost 5 bases, and 11 bases lay between the germline ends. CDR3 length equals 13 residues. CDR3 in DNA: TGTGCCAGCAGTGGAATTCGGGGTGAGACCCAGTACTTC. The encoded protein is CASSGIRGETQYF.

The chain uses TRBV6-5 and TRBJ2-1; 7 positions agree with TRBD1. Germline assignment: CDR1 MNHEY and CDR2 SVGAGI. The CDR3 is 16 residues long. Unmatched junction bases numbered 13, after V lost 4 bases and J lost 7 bases. In DNA form, the CDR3 reads TGTGCCAGCAGTTCTCATAGACAGGGCGGAGATAATGAGCAGTTCTTC. Its protein product is CASSSHRQGGDNEQFF.

The chain joins TRBV6-5 to TRBJ2-5; D call uncertain. The CDR3 spans 13 residues. Per the germline V gene, CDR1 is MNHEY and CDR2 is SVGAGI. The V gene lost 0 bases and the J gene lost 4 bases, with 6 bases spanning the gap. As DNA, the CDR3 is TGTGCCAGCAGTTACTCGATCGGAGAGACCCAGTACTTC. Encoded protein: CASSYSIGETQYF.

This clone has only a few counts. The V call is TRBV19, the J call TRBJ1-5; maybe TRBD1 (5 bases). Germline CDR1 is LNHDA and CDR2 is SQIVND (reference sequence). There are 14 residues in the CDR3. The V gene lost 3 bases and the J gene lost 5 bases, with 11 bases spanning the gap. The CDR3 loop reads CASSIRTFDQPQHF. The CDR3 DNA reads TGTGCCAGTAGTATCCGGACATTTGATCAGCCCCAGCATTTT.

This sequence joins TRBV6-5 and TRBJ2-1; the match to TRBD2 covers 11 bases. Trimming at V came to 4 bases and at J to 4 bases, leaving 6 bases not matched to a gene. The CDR3 contains 16 residues. Germline CDR1 MNHEY, CDR2 SVGAGI. DNA of the CDR3: TGTGCCAGCAGTTTTCCTGGGACTAGCGGATACAATGAGCAGTTCTTC. This encodes CASSFPGTSGYNEQFF.

The J gene is TRBJ1-5, the V gene TRBV5-5; tentatively, D is TRBD1 (6 bases). The CDR3 contains 14 residues. The V end lost 2 bases, the J end lost 5 bases, and 11 bases lay between the germline ends. Germline values: CDR1 SGHKS, CDR2 YYEKEE (reference sequence). The CDR3 nucleotides are TGTGCCAGCAGCTTAGAACAGGGATATCAGCCCCAGCATTTT. This translates into CASSLEQGYQPQHF.

The rearrangement joins TRBV23-1 to TRBJ1-1, with 9 bases matching TRBD1. TRBV23-1 falls under the ORF class, with uncertain function. There are 19 residues in the CDR3. Trimming at V came to 0 bases and at J to 3 bases, leaving 14 bases not matched to a gene. CDR3 DNA sequence: TGCGCCAGCAGTCAATCGAGTTGGGACAGGGATTTTAGGGACACTGAAGCTTTCTTT. It specifies CASSQSSWDRDFRDTEAFF.

In its sample, this clone was seen a few times. The genes are TRBV6-5 and TRBJ1-1; D ambiguous. The CDR3 runs 13 residues. CDR1 MNHEY and CDR2 SVGAGI come from the germline V gene. The V end was cut by 2 bases, the J end by 6 bases, with 10 bases between. CDR3: CASSYAGSPEAFF. CDR3 DNA: TGTGCCAGCAGTTACGCGGGGAGCCCTGAAGCTTTCTTT.

The V call is TRBV6-5, the J call TRBJ2-7; weak D call: TRBD1 (6 bases). Trimming pared 2 bases from V and 3 bases from J, leaving 11 bases between. The CDR3 sequence is 14 residues long. Per the germline V gene, CDR1 is MNHEY and CDR2 is SVGAGI. CDR3 coding DNA: TGTGCCAGCAGTTACGTCAGGGGTGTCTACGAGCAGTACTTC. Translation: CASSYVRGVYEQYF.

The chain's CDR3 is CASSINTEAFF. For the CDR3, the DNA is TGTGCCAGCAGCATCAATACTGAAGCTTTCTTT. This rearrangement joins TRBV7-9 to TRBJ1-1, with unresolved D. V dropped 5 bases and J dropped 5 bases, with 6 bases sitting between them. This CDR3 has 11 residues. The germline gives CDR1 SEHNR, CDR2 FQNEAQ (reference sequence). The variable domain in full, completed from reference TRBV7-9 and TRBJ1-1, reads DTGVSQNPRHKITKRGQNVTFRCDPISEHNRLYWYRQTLGQGPEFLTYFQNEAQLEKSRLLSDRFSAERPKGSFSTLEIQRTEQGDSAMYLCASSINTEAFFGQGTRLTVV.

The chain uses TRBV18 and TRBJ1-1; maybe TRBD1 (6 bases). Trimming left V 3 bases short and J 4 bases short, with 12 bases between. The CDR3 is 14 residues long. Germline V CDR1 and CDR2: KGHSH, LQKENI. The CDR3 region has the DNA TGTGCCAGCTCACCGGTAGGGGGGGGCACTGAAGCTTTCTTT. It specifies CASSPVGGGTEAFF. Drawing the rest from reference TRBV18 and TRBJ1-1, the complete variable domain is NAGVMQNPRHLVRRRGQEARLRCSPMKGHSHVYWYRQLPEEGLKFMVYLQKENIIDESGMPKERFSAEFPKEGPSILRIQQVVRGDSAAYFCASSPVGGGTEAFFGQGTRLTVV.

The CDR3 DNA reads as TGTGCCAGCAGCGAGGGCCAGGGGAACACCGGGGAGCTGTTTTTT. It is translated as CASSEGQGNTGELFF. The chain recombines TRBV9 with TRBJ2-2; a weak D match, TRBD1 (5 bases). Trimming pared 3 bases from V and 1 base from J, leaving 10 bases between. CDR3 length: 15 residues. The germline V gene has CDR1 SGDLS and CDR2 YYNGEE.